This paragraph reports one T cell receptor beta chain. Its antigen is currently unknown. The data derive from a study of CD8 T cells in ankylosing spondylitis. Findings and caveats of the study: Within ankylosing spondylitis blood, a TCR beta motif made up of roughly eight highly homologous variants appeared to be characteristic.

V lost 4 bases and J lost 4, with 11 bases in between. Germline loops: CDR1 SGHNT, CDR2 YYREEE (reference sequence). This CDR3 region has 14 residues. Quantitative molecular-barcoded 5'-RACE generated the TCR beta libraries. Using its own MiXCR run on the 5' RACE reads, TCRdb lists one record per CDR3 protein. The profile shows approximately 25,000 distinct CDR3 sequences, approximately 7.9% of them singletons. The sequenced sample was blood. This clonotype was sampled from a male donor with ankylosing spondylitis or in good health (not recorded which). The chain recombines TRBV5-4 with TRBJ2-2, with unresolved D. CDR3 nucleotides: TGTGCCAGCAGCCTGCCCAAGGGCACCGGGGAGCTGTTTTTT. Residues: CASSLPKGTGELFF.